This paragraph reports one T cell receptor beta chain. This sample stems from a study of technical replicates of blood from four donors. The CDR3 is made up of 14 amino acids. Trimming took off 2 bases at V and 6 bases at J, with 11 bases between the two ends. The V gene's germline CDR1 is SGHRS and CDR2 YFSETQ. Sequenced by immunoSEQ multiplex PCR; TCRdb stores in-frame clones only, minus some. The sample carries around 90,000 clones, approximately 94% recorded once. Sequenced: T cells isolated from PBMCs. The sequence derives from a human donor in good health. The chain links TRBV5-1 to TRBJ2-2; possibly TRBD1 for D (8 bases). This chain's CDR3 is CASSFTGGAGELFF. The CDR3 DNA follows: TGCGCCAGCAGCTTCACAGGGGGGGCCGGGGAGCTGTTTTTT.